Listed here are 28 T cell receptor beta chains from one sample, sequenced in a study of control samples from healthy donors and cancer patients. The method was immunoSEQ multiplex PCR; TCRdb's version includes in-frame clones alone and lacks a portion of them. The repertoire includes about 120,000 clones, over 85% of them detected once, and around 2.5% sits in the top ten. The specimen was blood. The receptors shown here come from a man under 40 in good health.

This chain links TRBV5-1 with TRBJ2-2; 8 bases map to TRBD2. This CDR3 has 18 residues. Germline V CDR1 and CDR2: SGHRS, YFSETQ. Unmatched junction bases numbered 7, after V lost 0 bases and J lost 0 bases. CDR3 bases: TGCGCCAGCAGCTTGGCCATAGCGGGGCGCCCGAACACCGGGGAGCTGTTTTTT. This encodes CASSLAIAGRPNTGELFF.

The chain carries TRBV5-1 and TRBJ1-1, with a tentative D call TRBD1 (5 bases). The CDR3 totals 17 residues. Germline CDR1 SGHRS, CDR2 YFSETQ. Between the trimmed V and J ends, which lost 3 bases and 0 bases, there was a span of 18 bases. The CDR3 nucleotides read TGCGCCAGCAGCTCATCTCCCCCGAGGGGCCTGAACACTGAAGCTTTCTTT. Its protein is CASSSSPPRGLNTEAFF. Full variable domain (remainder filled in from reference TRBV5-1 and TRBJ1-1): KAGVTQTPRYLIKTRGQQVTLSCSPISGHRSVSWYQQTPGQGLQFLFEYFSETQRNKGNFPGRFSGRQFSNSRSEMNVSTLELGDSALYLCASSSSPPRGLNTEAFFGQGTRLTVV.

CDR3 in amino acids: CAWIWGGAGYGYTF. CDR3 DNA: TGTGCCTGGATATGGGGGGGCGCGGGCTATGGCTACACCTTC. This chain links TRBV30 with TRBJ1-2; possibly TRBD1 for D (6 bases). CDR1 GTSNPN and CDR2 SVGIG come from the germline V gene (reference sequence). CDR3 length equals 14 residues. Deletions cut 4 bases from V and 4 bases from J, with 16 bases between.

V and J are TRBV11-2 and TRBJ1-4, with TRBD1 as a possible D gene (6 bases). Trimming pared 2 bases from V and 8 bases from J, leaving 9 bases between. Germline V gene sequence: CDR1 SGHAT, CDR2 FQNNGV. The CDR3 length is 13 residues. In nucleotides, the CDR3 is TGTGCCAGCAGCTTAACCGGGGGCGAAAAACTGTTTTTT. Its translation: CASSLTGGEKLFF.

This sequence joins TRBV25-1 and TRBJ2-5; the match to TRBD1 covers 8 bases. CDR3 length equals 16 residues. The junction had 4 bases not matched to a gene; V was cut back by 1 base and J by 0 bases. CDR1 is MGHDK and CDR2 is SYGVNS in the germline V gene. CDR3 bases: TGTGCCAGCAGTGAATGGGGGACAGGCAACCAAGAGACCCAGTACTTC. It yields the protein CASSEWGTGNQETQYF.

This rearrangement joins TRBV7-2 to TRBJ2-2; TRBD2 matches 12 bases. Trimming took 5 bases from V and 4 from J; bases not matched to a gene: 8. This CDR3 contains 17 residues. The germline CDR1 and CDR2 sequences are SGHTA and FQGNSA. CDR3 nucleotides: TGTGCCAGCAGCCTCCGACTAGCGGGGGCTCGCACCGGGGAGCTGTTTTTT. Its protein product is CASSLRLAGARTGELFF.

This clone has a single count. The V and J genes are TRBV28 and TRBJ1-6, with a weak D call TRBD1 (5 bases). CDR3 length equals 14 residues. CDR1 is MDHEN, CDR2 SYDVKM, per germline. Trimming left V 7 bases short and J 4 bases short, with 11 bases between. The CDR3 DNA follows: TGTGCCAGCATGAGGGGCGATTATAATTCACCCCTCCACTTT. Translation gives CASMRGDYNSPLHF. Supplemented by reference TRBV28 and TRBJ1-6, the full variable domain reads DVKVTQSSRYLVKRTGEKVFLECVQDMDHENMFWYRQDPGLGLRLIYFSYDVKMKEKGDIPEGYSVSREKKERFSLILESASTNQTSMYLCASMRGDYNSPLHFGNGTRLTVT.

The CDR3 bases are TGTGCCAGCAGCGTAGCTGGTCCGGGTAGCCCCTACAATGAGCAGTTCTTC. Protein product: CASSVAGPGSPYNEQFF. J is TRBJ2-1 and V is TRBV9; D is uncertain. CDR1 and CDR2 (germline): SGDLS, YYNGEE. CDR3 length: 17 residues. Deletions cut 0 bases from V and 2 bases from J, with 15 bases between. The full variable domain, in which reference TRBV9 and TRBJ2-1 provide the parts outside the CDR3, is DSGVTQTPKHLITATGQRVTLRCSPRSGDLSVYWYQQSLDQGLQFLIQYYNGEERAKGNILERFSAQQFPDLHSELNLSSLELGDSALYFCASSVAGPGSPYNEQFFGPGTRLTVL.

This chain connects TRBV2 to TRBJ2-7; 8 bases are a match to TRBD1. The V segment lost 6 bases and the J segment 3 bases; nucleotides outside the gene matches: 13. CDR1 and CDR2 (germline): SNHLY, FYNNEI. The CDR3 extends over 16 amino acids. The CDR3 DNA follows: TGTGCCAGCAGGCCCAGGACAGGGTGGTTAAGCTACGAGCAGTACTTC. It yields the protein CASRPRTGWLSYEQYF.

CDR3 sequence (DNA): TGTGCCAGCAGCCCTCGTCGGGGGGCTAATGGCTACACCTTC. Encoded protein: CASSPRRGANGYTF. The chain carries TRBV7-8 and TRBJ1-2; TRBD1 might be the D (6 bases). The length of the CDR3 is 14 residues. V gave up 5 bases and J gave up 6 bases, with 16 bases separating them. Germline values: CDR1 SGHVS, CDR2 FQNEAQ.

The rearrangement uses TRBV2 and TRBJ1-2; D is perhaps TRBD1 (6 bases). Deletions cut 7 bases from V and 9 bases from J, with 21 bases between. CDR1 SNHLY and CDR2 FYNNEI come from the germline V gene. The CDR3 covers 14 residues. CDR3 region: CASNADRRALRYTF. For the CDR3, the DNA is TGTGCCAGCAACGCAGACAGGCGGGCTCTCCGCTACACCTTC.

The chain is built from TRBV5-1 and TRBJ1-1; no definite D call. Trimming pared 4 bases from V and 3 bases from J, leaving 10 bases between. The CDR3 spans 13 residues. Germline lookup yields CDR1 SGHRS and CDR2 YFSETQ. The CDR3 bases are TGCGCCAGCAGCCCTAGACCGGACACTGAAGCTTTCTTT. Translation: CASSPRPDTEAFF.

The chain uses TRBV19 and TRBJ1-2, with a tentative D call TRBD1 (5 bases). Germline V lookup: CDR1 LNHDA, CDR2 SQIVND (reference sequence). The CDR3 runs 16 residues. V was cut by 3 bases and J by 8 bases, with 22 bases left in between. Written as DNA, the CDR3 is TGTGCCAGTAGTATGGAACAGGTGGTCTCCTATGGCGGCTACACCTTC. Its protein is CASSMEQVVSYGGYTF. Drawing the rest from reference TRBV19 and TRBJ1-2, the complete variable domain is DGGITQSPKYLFRKEGQNVTLSCEQNLNHDAMYWYRQDPGQGLRLIYYSQIVNDFQKGDIAEGYSVSREKKESFPLTVTSAQKNPTAFYLCASSMEQVVSYGGYTFGSGTRLTVV.

The V and J genes are TRBV5-6 and TRBJ2-1; 9 nucleotides agree with TRBD2. The germline gives CDR1 SGHDT, CDR2 YYEEEE. The CDR3 has 19 amino acids. Trimming cost V 1 base and J 4 bases; bases outside gene matches: 15. CDR3 sequence: CASSLMFARGGREYNEQFF. The CDR3 DNA follows: TGTGCCAGCAGCTTGATGTTCGCGCGGGGGGGCCGGGAGTACAATGAGCAGTTCTTC.

This clone was counted once. This chain links TRBV5-1 with TRBJ1-6; no firm D call. The CDR3 runs 13 residues. Germline-derived CDR1 and CDR2 are SGHRS and YFSETQ. Trimming cost V 0 bases and J 6 bases, with 4 bases left between them. The CDR3 loop reads CASSLVRNSPLHF. CDR3 nucleotide sequence: TGCGCCAGCAGCTTGGTACGTAATTCACCCCTCCACTTT.

The V call is TRBV6-5, the J call TRBJ1-1, with 8 bases aligning to TRBD1. This CDR3 has 15 residues. In germline, CDR1 is MNHEY, CDR2 SVGAGI. V shed 8 bases, J shed 0 bases, and the junction held 8 bases outside the gene matches. CDR3 region: CASGRTGSMNTEAFF. DNA of the CDR3: TGTGCCAGCGGAAGGACAGGGAGCATGAACACTGAAGCTTTCTTT.

The J gene is TRBJ1-6, the V gene TRBV2; D gene uncertain. The germline CDR1 and CDR2 sequences are SNHLY and FYNNEI. V was shortened by 2 bases and J by 7 bases, with 12 bases between the two germline ends. The CDR3 is 15 residues long. The CDR3 reads CASSERWQQNSPLHF. The CDR3 nucleotides read TGTGCCAGCAGTGAAAGGTGGCAGCAAAATTCACCCCTCCACTTT.

The chain employs TRBV11-2 and TRBJ2-7; D possibly corresponds to TRBD2 (6 bases). CDR1 and CDR2 (germline): SGHAT, FQNNGV. V was pared by 1 base and J by 2 bases, with 12 bases between. The CDR3 contains 15 residues. CDR3 sequence reads: CASSLAGGITYEQYF. DNA of the CDR3: TGTGCCAGCAGCTTAGCTGGGGGGATAACCTACGAGCAGTACTTC.

This sequence joins TRBV11-2 and TRBJ1-1; D might be TRBD1 (6 bases). The germline CDR1 and CDR2 sequences are SGHAT and FQNNGV. This CDR3 is built from 15 residues. Trimming pared 4 bases from V and 5 bases from J, leaving 17 bases between. CDR3 protein: CASSSRQEGGTEAFF. The CDR3 region has the DNA TGTGCCAGCAGCTCCCGCCAGGAGGGGGGGACTGAAGCTTTCTTT.

The chain employs TRBV28 and TRBJ1-6; D call uncertain. CDR1 MDHEN and CDR2 SYDVKM come from the germline V gene. With 6 bases removed from V and 0 bases from J, the gap between germline ends came to 9 bases. The CDR3 extends over 15 amino acids. CDR3 loop: CASRGSSSYNSPLHF. The CDR3 nucleotides read TGTGCCAGCAGGGGGTCTAGCTCCTATAATTCACCCCTCCACTTT.

The V and J genes are TRBV28 and TRBJ1-1, with a tentative D call TRBD1 (5 bases). Germline V gene lookup returns CDR1 MDHEN and CDR2 SYDVKM. CDR3 length: 14 amino acids. V was pared by 4 bases and J by 1 base, with 10 bases between. The CDR3 protein is CASSSGTGNTEAFF. The CDR3 DNA reads as TGTGCCAGCAGTTCAGGGACGGGGAACACTGAAGCTTTCTTT.

The V call is TRBV6-1, the J call TRBJ2-3, with 11 bases matching TRBD2. The CDR3 has 16 residues. Looked up from germline, CDR1 is MNHNS and CDR2 is SASEGT. V gave up 1 base and J gave up 6 bases; unmatched junction bases: 6. The DNA of the CDR3 is TGTGCCAGCAGTGAAGGGGCTAGCGGGGGGAGGGATACGCAGTATTTT. The encoded protein is CASSEGASGGRDTQYF.

Only a few counts were recorded for this clone. The chain joins TRBV6-6 to TRBJ1-5, with D tentatively TRBD1 (6 bases). V gave up 5 bases and J gave up 5 bases, with 16 bases separating them. CDR3 size: 15 residues. CDR1 is MNHNY, CDR2 SVGAGI, per germline (reference sequence). CDR3 region: CASSVQGTQHQPQHF. CDR3 DNA sequence: TGTGCCAGCAGTGTCCAGGGGACGCAACATCAGCCCCAGCATTTT.

The chain recombines TRBV2 with TRBJ1-2; no definite D call. Trimming took off 3 bases at V and 4 bases at J, with 6 bases between the two ends. The CDR3 has 12 amino acids. The germline gives CDR1 SNHLY, CDR2 FYNNEI. The CDR3 nucleotides read TGTGCCAGCAGTGACAGCAGCTATGGCTACACCTTC. It codes for CASSDSSYGYTF.

V and J are TRBV6-4 and TRBJ2-2; D unclear. The germline CDR1 and CDR2 sequences are MRHNA and SNTAGT. The CDR3 loop spans 13 amino acids. V lost 0 bases and J 6 bases, leaving 5 bases between the germline ends. The CDR3 DNA is TGTGCCAGCAGTGACTCCAGCGCCGGGGAGCTGTTTTTT. Its protein is CASSDSSAGELFF.

This clone was seen once. This chain links TRBV2 with TRBJ2-5; unclear D gene. Germline loops: CDR1 SNHLY, CDR2 FYNNEI. The CDR3 loop spans 16 amino acids. V was shortened by 4 bases and J by 7 bases, with 22 bases between the two germline ends. In DNA form, the CDR3 reads TGTGCCAGCAGTGCTTCCGCCGGGCGGTCCCAGCGGACCCAGTACTTC. Translated: CASSASAGRSQRTQYF. Complete variable domain (other parts from reference TRBV2 and TRBJ2-5): EPEVTQTPSHQVTQMGQEVILRCVPISNHLYFYWYRQILGQKVEFLVSFYNNEISEKSEIFDDQFSVERPDGSNFTLKIRSTKLEDSAMYFCASSASAGRSQRTQYFGPGTRLLVL.

This clone was counted once. This chain uses TRBV2 with TRBJ2-6; D possibly matches TRBD1 or TRBD2 (5 bases each). This CDR3 is built from 15 residues. Between the trimmed V and J ends, which lost 3 bases and 2 bases, there was a span of 8 bases. CDR1 SNHLY and CDR2 FYNNEI come from the germline V gene. The CDR3 DNA follows: TGTGCCAGCAGTGAGCGAGGGGCTGGGGCCAACGTCCTGACTTTC. Translated, it gives CASSERGAGANVLTF.

V usage is TRBV7-7 and J usage is TRBJ2-5, with 8 bases identical to TRBD1. This CDR3 region has 14 residues. Germline CDR1 SSHAT, CDR2 FNYEAQ (reference sequence). V shed 2 bases and J 4 bases; nucleotides not matched to a gene: 3. The CDR3 DNA is TGTGCCAGCAGCTTACAGGGGGCAGGAGAGACCCAGTACTTC. Its protein product is CASSLQGAGETQYF.